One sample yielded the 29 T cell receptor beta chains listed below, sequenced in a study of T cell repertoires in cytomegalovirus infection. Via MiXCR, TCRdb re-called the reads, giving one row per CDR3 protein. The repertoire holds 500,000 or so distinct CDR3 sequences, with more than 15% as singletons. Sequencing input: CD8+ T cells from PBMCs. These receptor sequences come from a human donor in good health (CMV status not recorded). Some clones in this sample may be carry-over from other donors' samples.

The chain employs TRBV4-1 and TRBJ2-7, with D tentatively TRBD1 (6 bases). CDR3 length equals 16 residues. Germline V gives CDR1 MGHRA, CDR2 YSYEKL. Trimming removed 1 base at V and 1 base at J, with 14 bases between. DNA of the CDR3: TGCGCCAGCAGCCAAGGGGTCCGGGACATTTCCTACGAGCAGTACTTC. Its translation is CASSQGVRDISYEQYF.

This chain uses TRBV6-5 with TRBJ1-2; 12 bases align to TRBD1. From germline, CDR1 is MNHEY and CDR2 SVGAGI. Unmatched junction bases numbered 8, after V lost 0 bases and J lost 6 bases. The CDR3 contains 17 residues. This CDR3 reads CASSYSSRGQGADGYTF. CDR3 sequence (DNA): TGTGCCAGCAGTTACTCGAGTCGGGGACAGGGGGCGGATGGCTACACCTTC.

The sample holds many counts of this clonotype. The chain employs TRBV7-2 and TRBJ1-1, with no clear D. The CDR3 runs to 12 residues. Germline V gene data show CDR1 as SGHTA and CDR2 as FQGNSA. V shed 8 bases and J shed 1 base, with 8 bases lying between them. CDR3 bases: TGTGCCAGCCCCCGGGGGAACACTGAAGCTTTCTTT. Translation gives CASPRGNTEAFF. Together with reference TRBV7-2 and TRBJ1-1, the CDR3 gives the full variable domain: GAGVSQSPSNKVTEKGKDVELRCDPISGHTALYWYRQSLGQGLEFLIYFQGNSAPDKSGLPSDRFSAERTGGSVSTLTIQRTQQEDSAVYLCASPRGNTEAFFGQGTRLTVV.

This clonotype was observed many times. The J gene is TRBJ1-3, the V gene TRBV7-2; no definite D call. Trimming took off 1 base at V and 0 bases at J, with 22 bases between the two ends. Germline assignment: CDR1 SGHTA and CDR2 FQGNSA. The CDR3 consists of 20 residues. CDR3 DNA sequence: TGTGCCAGCAGCTTAGGATGGGCGGGCAGTTATACATTCTCTGGAAACACCATATATTTT. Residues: CASSLGWAGSYTFSGNTIYF.

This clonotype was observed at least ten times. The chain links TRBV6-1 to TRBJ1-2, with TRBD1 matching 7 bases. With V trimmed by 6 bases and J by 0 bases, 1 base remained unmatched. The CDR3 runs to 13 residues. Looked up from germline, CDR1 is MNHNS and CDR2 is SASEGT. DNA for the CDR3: TGTGCCAGCAGACAGGGGTCTAACTATGGCTACACCTTC. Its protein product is CASRQGSNYGYTF.

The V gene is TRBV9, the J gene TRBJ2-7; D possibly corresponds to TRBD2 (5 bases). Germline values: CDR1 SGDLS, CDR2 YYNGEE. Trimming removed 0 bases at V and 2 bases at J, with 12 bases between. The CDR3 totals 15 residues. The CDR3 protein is CASSVVGDGTYEQYF. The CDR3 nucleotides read TGTGCCAGCAGCGTAGTGGGAGACGGAACCTACGAGCAGTACTTC.

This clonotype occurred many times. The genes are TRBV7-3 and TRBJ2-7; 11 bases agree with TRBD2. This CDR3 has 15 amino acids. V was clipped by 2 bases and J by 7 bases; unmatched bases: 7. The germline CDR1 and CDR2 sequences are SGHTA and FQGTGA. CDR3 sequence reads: CASSLGTSGGEEQYF. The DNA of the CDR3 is TGTGCCAGCAGCTTAGGGACTAGCGGTGGTGAGGAGCAGTACTTC.

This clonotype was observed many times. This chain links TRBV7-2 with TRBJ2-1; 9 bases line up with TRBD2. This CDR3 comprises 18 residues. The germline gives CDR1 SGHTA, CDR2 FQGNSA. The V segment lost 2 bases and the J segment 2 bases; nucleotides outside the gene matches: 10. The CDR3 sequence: CASSLPLASGVTYNEQFF. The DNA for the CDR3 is TGTGCCAGCAGCTTACCGCTGGCTAGCGGGGTGACCTACAATGAGCAGTTCTTC.

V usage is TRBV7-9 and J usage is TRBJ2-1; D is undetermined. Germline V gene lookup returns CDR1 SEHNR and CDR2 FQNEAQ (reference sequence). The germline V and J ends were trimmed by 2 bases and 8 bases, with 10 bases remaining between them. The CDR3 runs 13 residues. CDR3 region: CASSLPDRDEQFF. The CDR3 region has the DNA TGTGCCAGCAGCTTACCCGATCGGGATGAGCAGTTCTTC. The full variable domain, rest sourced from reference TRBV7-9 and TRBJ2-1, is DTGVSQNPRHKITKRGQNVTFRCDPISEHNRLYWYRQTLGQGPEFLTYFQNEAQLEKSRLLSDRFSAERPKGSFSTLEIQRTEQGDSAMYLCASSLPDRDEQFFGPGTRLTVL.

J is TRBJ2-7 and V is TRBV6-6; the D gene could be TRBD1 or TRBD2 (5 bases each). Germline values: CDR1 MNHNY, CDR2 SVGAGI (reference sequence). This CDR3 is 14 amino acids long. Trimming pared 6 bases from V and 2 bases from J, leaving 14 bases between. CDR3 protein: CASRAWTGPYEQYF. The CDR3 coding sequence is TGTGCCAGCAGGGCCTGGACGGGGCCCTACGAGCAGTACTTC.

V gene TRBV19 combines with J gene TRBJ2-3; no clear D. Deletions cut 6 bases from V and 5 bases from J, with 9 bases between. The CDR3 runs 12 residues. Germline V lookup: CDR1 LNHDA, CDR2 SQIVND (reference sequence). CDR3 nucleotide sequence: TGTGCCAGTAGGGGCCTTAGAGATACGCAGTATTTT. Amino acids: CASRGLRDTQYF.

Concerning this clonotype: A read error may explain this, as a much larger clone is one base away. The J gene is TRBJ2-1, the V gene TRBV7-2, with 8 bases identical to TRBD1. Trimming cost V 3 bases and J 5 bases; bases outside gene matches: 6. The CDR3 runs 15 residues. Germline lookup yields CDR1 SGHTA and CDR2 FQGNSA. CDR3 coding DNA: TGTGCCAGCAGCTTTGGACAGGGATCCCACAATGAGCAGTTCTTC. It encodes CASSFGQGSHNEQFF.

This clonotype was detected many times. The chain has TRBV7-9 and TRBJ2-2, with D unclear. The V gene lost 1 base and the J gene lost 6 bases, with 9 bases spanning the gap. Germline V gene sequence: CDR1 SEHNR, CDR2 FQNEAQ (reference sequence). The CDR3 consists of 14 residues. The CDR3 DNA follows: TGTGCCAGCAGCTTAGGCGGAAAGGCCGGGGAGCTGTTTTTT. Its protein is CASSLGGKAGELFF. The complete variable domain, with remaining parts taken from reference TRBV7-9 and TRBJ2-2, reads DTGVSQNPRHKITKRGQNVTFRCDPISEHNRLYWYRQTLGQGPEFLTYFQNEAQLEKSRLLSDRFSAERPKGSFSTLEIQRTEQGDSAMYLCASSLGGKAGELFFGEGSRLTVL.

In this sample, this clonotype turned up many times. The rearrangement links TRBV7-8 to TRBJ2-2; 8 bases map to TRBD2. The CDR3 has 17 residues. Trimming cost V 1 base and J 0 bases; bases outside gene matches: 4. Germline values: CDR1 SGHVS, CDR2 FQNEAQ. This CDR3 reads CASSLVGGRTNTGELFF. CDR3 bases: TGTGCCAGCAGCTTAGTCGGCGGGAGGACGAACACCGGGGAGCTGTTTTTT. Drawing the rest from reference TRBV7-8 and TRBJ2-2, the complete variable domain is GAGVSQSPRYKVAKRGQDVALRCDPISGHVSLFWYQQALGQGPEFLTYFQNEAQLDKSGLPSDRFFAERPEGSVSTLKIQRTQQEDSAVYLCASSLVGGRTNTGELFFGEGSRLTVL.

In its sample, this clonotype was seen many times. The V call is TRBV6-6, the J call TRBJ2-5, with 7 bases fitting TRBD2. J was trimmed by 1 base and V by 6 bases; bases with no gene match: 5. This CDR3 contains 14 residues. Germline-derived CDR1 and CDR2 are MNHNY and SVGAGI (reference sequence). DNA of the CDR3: TGTGCCAGCAGGCCGCGGGGGAGCCAAGAGACCCAGTACTTC. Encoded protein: CASRPRGSQETQYF.

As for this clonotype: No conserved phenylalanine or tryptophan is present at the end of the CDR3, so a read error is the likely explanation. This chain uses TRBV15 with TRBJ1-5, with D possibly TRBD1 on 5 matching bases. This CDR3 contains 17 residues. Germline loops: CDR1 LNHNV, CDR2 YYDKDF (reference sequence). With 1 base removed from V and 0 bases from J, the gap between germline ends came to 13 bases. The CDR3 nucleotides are TGTGCCACCAGCAGAGCCCCCGGGGCTCATAGCAATCAGCCCCAGCATTAT. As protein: CATSRAPGAHSNQPQHY.

The CDR3 sequence is CAISALSIEDPPEAFF. For the CDR3, the DNA is TGTGCCATCAGTGCTTTATCTATTGAGGACCCACCTGAAGCTTTCTTT. The chain combines TRBV10-3 with TRBJ1-1, with unresolved D. Trimming took 4 bases from V and 6 from J, leaving 21 bases between them. CDR3 length: 16 amino acids. Germline CDR1 reads ENHRY; CDR2 reads SYGVKD.

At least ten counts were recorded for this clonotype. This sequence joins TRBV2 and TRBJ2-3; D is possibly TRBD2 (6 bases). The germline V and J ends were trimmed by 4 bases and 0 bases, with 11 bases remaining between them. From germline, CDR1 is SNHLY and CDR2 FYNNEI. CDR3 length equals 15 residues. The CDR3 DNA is TGTGCCAGCAGTGGCGGGACGGCTAGCACAGATACGCAGTATTTT. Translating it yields CASSGGTASTDTQYF.

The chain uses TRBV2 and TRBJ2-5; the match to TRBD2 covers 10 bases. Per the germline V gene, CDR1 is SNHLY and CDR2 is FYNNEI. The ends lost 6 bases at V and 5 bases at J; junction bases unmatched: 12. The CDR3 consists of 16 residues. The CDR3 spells CASRRLAGAPRETQYF. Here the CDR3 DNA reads TGTGCCAGCAGACGACTAGCGGGCGCTCCCCGGGAGACCCAGTACTTC.

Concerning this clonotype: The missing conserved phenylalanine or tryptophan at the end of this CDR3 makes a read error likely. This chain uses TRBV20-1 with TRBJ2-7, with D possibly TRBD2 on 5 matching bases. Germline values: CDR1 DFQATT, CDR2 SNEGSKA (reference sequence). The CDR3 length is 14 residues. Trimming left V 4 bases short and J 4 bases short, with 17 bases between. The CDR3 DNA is TGCAGTGCTACCCTGCGGGCTGATGTGTACGAGCAGTACTTA. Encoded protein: CSATLRADVYEQYL.

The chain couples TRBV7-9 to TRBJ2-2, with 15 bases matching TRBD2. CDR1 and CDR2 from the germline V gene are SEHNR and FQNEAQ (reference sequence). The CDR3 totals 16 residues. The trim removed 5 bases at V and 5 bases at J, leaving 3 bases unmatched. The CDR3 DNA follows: TGTGCCAGCAGCCCCGGGACTAGCGGGGGGACCGGGGAGCTGTTTTTT. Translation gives CASSPGTSGGTGELFF.

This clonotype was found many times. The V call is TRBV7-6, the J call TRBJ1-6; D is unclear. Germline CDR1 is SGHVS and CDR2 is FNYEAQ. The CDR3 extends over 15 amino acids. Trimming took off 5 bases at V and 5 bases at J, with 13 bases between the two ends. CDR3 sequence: CASSPRTTDNSPLHF. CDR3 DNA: TGTGCCAGCAGCCCCCGGACGACGGATAATTCACCCCTCCACTTT.

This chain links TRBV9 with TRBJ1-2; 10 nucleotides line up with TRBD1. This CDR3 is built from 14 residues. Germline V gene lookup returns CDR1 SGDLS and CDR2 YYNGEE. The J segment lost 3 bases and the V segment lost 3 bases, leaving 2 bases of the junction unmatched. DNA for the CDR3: TGTGCCAGCAGCGGGGACAGGGGCGACTATGGCTACACCTTC. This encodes CASSGDRGDYGYTF. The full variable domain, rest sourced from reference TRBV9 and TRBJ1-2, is DSGVTQTPKHLITATGQRVTLRCSPRSGDLSVYWYQQSLDQGLQFLIQYYNGEERAKGNILERFSAQQFPDLHSELNLSSLELGDSALYFCASSGDRGDYGYTFGSGTRLTVV.

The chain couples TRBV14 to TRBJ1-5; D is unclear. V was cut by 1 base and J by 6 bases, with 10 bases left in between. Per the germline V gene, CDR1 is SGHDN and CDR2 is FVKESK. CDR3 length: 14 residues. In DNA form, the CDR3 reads TGTGCCAGCAGCCAAGGCCAGACTCGTCAGCCCCAGCATTTT. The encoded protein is CASSQGQTRQPQHF. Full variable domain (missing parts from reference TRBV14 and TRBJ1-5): EAGVTQFPSHSVIEKGQTVTLRCDPISGHDNLYWYRRVMGKEIKFLLHFVKESKQDESGMPNNRFLAERTGGTYSTLKVQPAELEDSGVYFCASSQGQTRQPQHFGDGTRLSIL.

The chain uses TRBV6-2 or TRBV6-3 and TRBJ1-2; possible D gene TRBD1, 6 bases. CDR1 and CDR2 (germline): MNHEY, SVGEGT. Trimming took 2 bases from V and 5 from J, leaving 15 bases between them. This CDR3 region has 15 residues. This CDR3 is CASSYGRGTIYGYTF. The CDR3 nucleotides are TGTGCCAGCAGTTACGGCCGCGGGACAATTTATGGCTACACCTTC.

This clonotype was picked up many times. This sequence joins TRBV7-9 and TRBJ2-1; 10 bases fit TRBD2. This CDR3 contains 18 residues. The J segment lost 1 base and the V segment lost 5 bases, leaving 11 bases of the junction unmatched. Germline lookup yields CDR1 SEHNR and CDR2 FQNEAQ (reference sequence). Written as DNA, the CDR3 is TGTGCCAGCAGCGGGGGAATGCTAGCGGGAGTTTCCTACAATGAGCAGTTCTTC. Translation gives CASSGGMLAGVSYNEQFF.

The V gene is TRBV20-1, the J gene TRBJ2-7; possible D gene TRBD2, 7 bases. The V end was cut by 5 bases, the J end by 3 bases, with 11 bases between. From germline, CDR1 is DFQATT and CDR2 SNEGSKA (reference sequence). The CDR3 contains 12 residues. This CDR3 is CSAQAGHYEQYF. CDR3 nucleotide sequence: TGCAGTGCTCAAGCGGGACACTACGAGCAGTACTTC.

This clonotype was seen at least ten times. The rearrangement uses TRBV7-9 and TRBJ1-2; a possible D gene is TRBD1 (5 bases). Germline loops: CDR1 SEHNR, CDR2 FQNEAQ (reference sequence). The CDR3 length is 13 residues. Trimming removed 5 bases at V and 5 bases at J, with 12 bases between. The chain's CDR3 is CASSMGEMYGYTF. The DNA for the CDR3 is TGTGCCAGCAGCATGGGGGAGATGTATGGCTACACCTTC. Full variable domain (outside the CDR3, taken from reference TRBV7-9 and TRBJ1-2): DTGVSQNPRHKITKRGQNVTFRCDPISEHNRLYWYRQTLGQGPEFLTYFQNEAQLEKSRLLSDRFSAERPKGSFSTLEIQRTEQGDSAMYLCASSMGEMYGYTFGSGTRLTVV.

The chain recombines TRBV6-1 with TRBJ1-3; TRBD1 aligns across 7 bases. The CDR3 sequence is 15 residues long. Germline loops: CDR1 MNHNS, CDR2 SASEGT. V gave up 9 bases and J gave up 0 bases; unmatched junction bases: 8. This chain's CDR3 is CARGGDSSSGNTIYF. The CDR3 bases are TGTGCCAGAGGGGGCGATAGTAGCTCTGGAAACACCATATATTTT.